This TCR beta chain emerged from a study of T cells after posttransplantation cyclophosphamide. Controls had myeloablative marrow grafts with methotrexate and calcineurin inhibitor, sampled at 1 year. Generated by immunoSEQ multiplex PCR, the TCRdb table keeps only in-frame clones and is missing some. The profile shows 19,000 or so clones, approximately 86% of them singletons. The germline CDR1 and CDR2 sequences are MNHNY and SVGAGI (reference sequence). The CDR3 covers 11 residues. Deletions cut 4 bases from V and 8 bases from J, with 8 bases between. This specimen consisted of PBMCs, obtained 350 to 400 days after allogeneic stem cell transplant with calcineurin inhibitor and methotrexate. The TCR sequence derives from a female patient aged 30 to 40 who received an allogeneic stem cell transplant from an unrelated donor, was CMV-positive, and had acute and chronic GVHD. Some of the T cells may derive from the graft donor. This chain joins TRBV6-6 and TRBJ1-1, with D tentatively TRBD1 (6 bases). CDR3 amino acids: CASSSGTEAFF. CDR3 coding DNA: TGTGCCAGCAGTTCCGGGACAGAAGCTTTCTTT.